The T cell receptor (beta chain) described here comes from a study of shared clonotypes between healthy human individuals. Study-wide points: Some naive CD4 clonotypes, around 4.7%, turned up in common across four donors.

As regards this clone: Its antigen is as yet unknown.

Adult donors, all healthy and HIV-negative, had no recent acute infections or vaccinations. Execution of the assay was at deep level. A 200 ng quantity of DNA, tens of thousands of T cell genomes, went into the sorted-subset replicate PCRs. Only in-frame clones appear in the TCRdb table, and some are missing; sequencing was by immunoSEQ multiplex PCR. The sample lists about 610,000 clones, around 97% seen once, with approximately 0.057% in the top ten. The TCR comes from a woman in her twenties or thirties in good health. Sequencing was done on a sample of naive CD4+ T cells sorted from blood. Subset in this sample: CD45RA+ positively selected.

The CDR3 DNA reads TGTGCCTGGACCAGACAGGGGAGCTCCTATAATTCACCCCTCCACTTT. It specifies CAWTRQGSSYNSPLHF. V usage is TRBV30 and J usage is TRBJ1-6, with 8 bases lining up with TRBD1. From germline, CDR1 is GTSNPN and CDR2 SVGIG (reference sequence). CDR3 length equals 16 residues. V lost 4 bases to trimming and J lost 0 bases; unmatched junction nucleotides: 5. The whole variable domain, remainder taken from reference TRBV30 and TRBJ1-6, is SQTIHQWPATLVQPVGSPLSLECTVEGTSNPNLYWYRQAAGRGLQLLFYSVGIGQISSEVPQNLSASRPQDRQFILSSKKLLLSDSGFYLCAWTRQGSSYNSPLHFGNGTRLTVT.